These T cell receptor beta chains were read from a single sample in a study of T cells in Graves' hyperthyroidism and ophthalmopathy. TCRdb fed the multiplex PCR reads into MiXCR, producing one record per CDR3 protein. This sample has around 580,000 distinct CDR3 sequences, with roughly 46% found just once. Sequenced input: peripheral blood or thyroid tissue (not recorded which). These receptors originate from a woman younger than 30 with Graves' hyperthyroidism. Each CDR3 is given with its conserved first and last residue. Fields, in order: clone size, D gene, J gene, V gene, CDR3 protein, CDR3 DNA. The D gene is left open where the match is weak. Size is omitted from some rows. Given values are once, few, many or a class for expanded clones.

many - TRBJ2-5 TRBV5-8 CASSSGPQQETQYF TGTGCCAGCAGCTCCGGACCGCAACAAGAGACCCAGTACTTC
many TRBD1 TRBJ1-5 TRBV27 CATADRVGNQPQHF TGTGCCACCGCGGACAGGGTCGGCAATCAGCCCCAGCATTTT
- - TRBJ1-2 TRBV7-6 CASSLGGEANYGYTF TGTGCCAGCAGCTTAGGCGGTGAAGCTAACTATGGCTACACCTTC
- TRBD1 TRBJ1-2 TRBV30 CAWDRGQGATNGYTF TGTGCCTGGGACCGGGGACAGGGGGCTACTAATGGCTACACCTTC
many - TRBJ2-5 TRBV24-1 CATSGPYQETQYF TGTGCCACCAGTGGCCCGTACCAAGAGACCCAGTACTTC
- - TRBJ1-2 TRBV15 CATSSPLVGAGYTF TGTGCCACCAGCAGTCCCTTAGTAGGGGCTGGCTACACCTTC
many TRBD1 TRBJ1-2 TRBV24-1 CATSDPQGGGYGYTF TGTGCCACCAGTGATCCGCAGGGGGGGGGCTATGGCTACACCTTC
once - TRBJ1-5 TRBV7-3 CASSPSERDSRETQHF TGTGCCAGCAGCCCAAGTGAGAGGGATAGCCGAGAGACCCAGCATTTT
- TRBD2 TRBJ2-1 TRBV29-1 CSVGEGDYEQFF TGCAGCGTTGGAGAAGGGGACTACGAGCAGTTCTTC
- TRBD1 TRBJ1-5 TRBV29-1 CSSGTVNGPLHF TGCAGTTCCGGGACAGTCAACGGGCCCCTGCATTTT
many TRBD2 TRBJ2-5 TRBV7-9 CASSFFAGGGEETQYF TGTGCCAGCAGCTTCTTCGCGGGAGGGGGTGAAGAGACCCAGTACTTC
many - TRBJ2-7 TRBV6-5 CASKRTGKTPLDEQYF TGTGCCAGTAAGAGAACAGGAAAGACCCCATTGGACGAGCAGTACTTC
- TRBD1 TRBJ1-1 TRBV19 CASSIGQGTAEAFF TGTGCCAGTAGTATCGGACAGGGAACTGCTGAAGCTTTCTTT
- TRBD2 TRBJ2-7 TRBV4-1 CASSQAREGYGYEQYF TGCGCCAGCAGCCAAGCCAGGGAGGGCTATGGCTACGAGCAGTACTTC
- TRBD1 TRBJ2-6 TRBV19 CASSIAFVDRGNVLTF TGTGCCAGTAGTATAGCTTTCGTGGACAGGGGTAACGTCCTGACTTTC
many - TRBJ2-2 TRBV24-1 CATSDLDDTGELFF TGTGCCACCAGTGATTTGGACGATACCGGGGAGCTGTTTTTT
many - TRBJ1-5 TRBV20-1 CSARGGGAVAYSNQPQHF TGCAGTGCTAGAGGCGGAGGGGCAGTTGCATATAGCAATCAGCCCCAGCATTTT
- TRBD1 TRBJ1-2 TRBV11-2 CASSLAGTAQYGYTF TGTGCCAGCAGCTTAGCCGGGACAGCGCAATATGGCTACACCTTC
many - TRBJ2-7 TRBV2 CASNGGGLSYEQYF TGTGCCAGCAATGGTGGAGGATTGTCCTACGAGCAGTACTTC
- TRBD1 TRBJ2-7 TRBV20-1 CSTGGNSYEQYF TGCAGCACAGGGGGAAATTCCTACGAGCAGTACTTC
once - TRBJ1-5 TRBV29-1 CSVVRGGVQHF TGCAGCGTTGTACGGGGGGGCGTCCAGCATTTT
many TRBD1 TRBJ1-1 TRBV6-2/TRBV6-3 CASSYRDSEAFF TGTGCCAGCAGTTACAGGGACAGTGAAGCTTTCTTT
many - TRBJ2-7 TRBV27 CASSSVFRGYEQYF TGTGCCAGCAGTTCCGTTTTTAGGGGCTACGAGCAGTACTTC
few TRBD2 TRBJ2-7 TRBV10-3 CAISDYSGSSYEQYF TGTGCCATCAGTGACTATAGCGGGAGCTCCTACGAGCAGTACTTC
many - TRBJ1-3 TRBV4-3 CASSQDARVGNTIYF TGCGCCAGCAGCCAAGATGCCAGGGTTGGAAACACCATATATTTT
many - TRBJ1-6 TRBV20-1 CSARDEKWGRNNSPLHF TGCAGTGCTAGAGATGAGAAGTGGGGCAGGAACAATTCACCCCTCCACTTT
- - TRBJ1-1 TRBV12-3/TRBV12-4 CASGGMEAEAFF TGTGCCAGCGGGGGGATGGAGGCTGAAGCTTTCTTT
- TRBD2 TRBJ2-5 TRBV7-9 CASSPPRTSGGQETQYF TGTGCCAGCAGCCCCCCCAGGACTAGCGGGGGTCAAGAGACCCAGTACTTC
- - TRBJ1-4 TRBV20-1 CSARVAGAHEKLFF TGCAGTGCTAGGGTGGCTGGGGCCCATGAAAAACTGTTTTTT